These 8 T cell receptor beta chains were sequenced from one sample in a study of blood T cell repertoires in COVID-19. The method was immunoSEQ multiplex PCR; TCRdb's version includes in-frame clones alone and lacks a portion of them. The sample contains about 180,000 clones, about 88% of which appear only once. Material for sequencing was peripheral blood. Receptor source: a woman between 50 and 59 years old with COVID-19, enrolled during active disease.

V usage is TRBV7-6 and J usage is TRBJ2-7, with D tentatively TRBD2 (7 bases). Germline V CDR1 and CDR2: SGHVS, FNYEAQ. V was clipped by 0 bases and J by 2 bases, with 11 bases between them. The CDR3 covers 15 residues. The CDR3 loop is CASSLAEGGAYEQYF. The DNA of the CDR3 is TGTGCCAGCAGCTTAGCGGAGGGGGGGGCCTACGAGCAGTACTTC.

The CDR3 DNA reads TGTGCCAGCAGTGAACTTCGACAGCTGAACACTGAAGCTTTCTTT. It encodes CASSELRQLNTEAFF. The chain is built from TRBV6-1 and TRBJ1-1, with D possibly matching TRBD1 (5 bases). Germline CDR1 is MNHNS and CDR2 is SASEGT. Trimming cost V 2 bases and J 0 bases, with 10 bases left between them. The CDR3 has 15 amino acids.

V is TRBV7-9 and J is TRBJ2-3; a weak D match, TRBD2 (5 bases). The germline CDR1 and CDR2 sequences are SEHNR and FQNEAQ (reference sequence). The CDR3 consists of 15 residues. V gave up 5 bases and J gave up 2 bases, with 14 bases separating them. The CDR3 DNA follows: TGTGCCAGCAGCCAGAGCGGTCGGCTCACAGATACGCAGTATTTT. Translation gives CASSQSGRLTDTQYF.

The CDR3 protein is CASSLARAHSLYF. CDR3 DNA: TGTGCCAGCAGCTTAGCGAGAGCCCACTCCTTATATTTT. This sequence joins TRBV11-2 and TRBJ1-3; D not certain. CDR1 is SGHAT and CDR2 is FQNNGV in the germline V gene. Trimming took off 1 base at V and 14 bases at J, with 15 bases between the two ends. The CDR3 totals 13 residues.

The CDR3 DNA follows: TGTGCCAGCAGCCAAGACGACGGACTAGTAACGTTGCAGCAGTTCTTC. The encoded protein is CASSQDDGLVTLQQFF. J is TRBJ2-1 and V is TRBV3-1 (or the pseudogene TRBV3-2), with 7 bases fitting TRBD2. Germline CDR1 LGHDT, CDR2 YNNKEL (reference sequence). This CDR3 is 16 amino acids long. V was pared by 0 bases and J by 11 bases, with 13 bases of the junction left unmatched.

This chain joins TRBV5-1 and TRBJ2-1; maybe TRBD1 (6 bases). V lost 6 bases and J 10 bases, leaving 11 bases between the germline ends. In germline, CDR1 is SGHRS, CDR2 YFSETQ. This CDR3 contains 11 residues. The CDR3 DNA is TGCGCCAGCACAGGGGAAGCGGAGCAGTTCTTC. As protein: CASTGEAEQFF.

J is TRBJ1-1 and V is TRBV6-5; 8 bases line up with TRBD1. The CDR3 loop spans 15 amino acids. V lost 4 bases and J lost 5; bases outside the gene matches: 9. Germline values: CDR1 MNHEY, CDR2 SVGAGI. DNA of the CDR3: TGTGCCAGCAGTTTCAATCAGGGGGCAGGGACTGAAGCTTTCTTT. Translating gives CASSFNQGAGTEAFF.

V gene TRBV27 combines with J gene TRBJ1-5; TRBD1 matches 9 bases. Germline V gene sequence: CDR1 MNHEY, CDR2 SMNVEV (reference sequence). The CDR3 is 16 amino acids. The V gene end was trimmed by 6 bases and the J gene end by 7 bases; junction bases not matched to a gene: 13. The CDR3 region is CASSLTGTGIGQPQHF. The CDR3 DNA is TGTGCCAGCAGCCTAACCGGGACAGGGATAGGGCAGCCCCAGCATTTT.